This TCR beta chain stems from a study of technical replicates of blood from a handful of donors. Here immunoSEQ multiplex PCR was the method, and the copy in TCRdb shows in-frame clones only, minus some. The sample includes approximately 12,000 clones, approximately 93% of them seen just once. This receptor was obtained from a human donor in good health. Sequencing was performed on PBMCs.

The CDR3 DNA follows: TGCGCCAGCAGTTCGACAGGGGGGAGTATGGAGACCCAGTACTTC. Amino acid sequence: CASSSTGGSMETQYF. J is TRBJ2-5 and V is TRBV5-1, with TRBD1 identical over 9 bases. The CDR3 totals 15 residues. Per the germline V gene, CDR1 is SGHRS and CDR2 is YFSETQ. J lost 5 bases, V lost 5 bases, and 10 bases had no gene match.